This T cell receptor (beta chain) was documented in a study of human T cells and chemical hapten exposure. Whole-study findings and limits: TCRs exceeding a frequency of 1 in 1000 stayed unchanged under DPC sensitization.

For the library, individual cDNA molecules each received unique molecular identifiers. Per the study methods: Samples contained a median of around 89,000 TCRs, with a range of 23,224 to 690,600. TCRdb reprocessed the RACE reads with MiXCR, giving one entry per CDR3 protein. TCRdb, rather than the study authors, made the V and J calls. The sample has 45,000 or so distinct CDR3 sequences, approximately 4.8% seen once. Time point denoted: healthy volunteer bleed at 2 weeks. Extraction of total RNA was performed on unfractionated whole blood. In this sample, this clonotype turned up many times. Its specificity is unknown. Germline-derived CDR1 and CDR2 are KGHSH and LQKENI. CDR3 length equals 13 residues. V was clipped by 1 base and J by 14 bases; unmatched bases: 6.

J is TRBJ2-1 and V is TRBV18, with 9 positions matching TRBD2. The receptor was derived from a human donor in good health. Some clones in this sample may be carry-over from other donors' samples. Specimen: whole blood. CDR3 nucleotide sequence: TGTGCCAGCTCACCACTCGCGGGAGGGTATGAGTTCTTC. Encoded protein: CASSPLAGGYEFF.